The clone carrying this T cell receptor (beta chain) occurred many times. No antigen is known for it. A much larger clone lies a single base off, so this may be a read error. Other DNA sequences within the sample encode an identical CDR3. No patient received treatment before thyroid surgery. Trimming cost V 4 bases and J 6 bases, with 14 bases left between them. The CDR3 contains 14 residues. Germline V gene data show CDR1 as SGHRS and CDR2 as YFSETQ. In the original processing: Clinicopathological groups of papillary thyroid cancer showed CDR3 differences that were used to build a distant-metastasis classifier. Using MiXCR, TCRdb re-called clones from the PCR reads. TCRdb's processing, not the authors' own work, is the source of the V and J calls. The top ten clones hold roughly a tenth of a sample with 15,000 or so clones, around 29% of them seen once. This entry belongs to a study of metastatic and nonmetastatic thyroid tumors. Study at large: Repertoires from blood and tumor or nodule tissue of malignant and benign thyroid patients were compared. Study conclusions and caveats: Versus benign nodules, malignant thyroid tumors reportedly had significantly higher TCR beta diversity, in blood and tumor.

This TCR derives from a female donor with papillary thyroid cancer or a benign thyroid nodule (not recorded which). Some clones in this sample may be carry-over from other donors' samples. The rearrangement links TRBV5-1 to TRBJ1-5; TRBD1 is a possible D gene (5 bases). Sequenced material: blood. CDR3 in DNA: TGCGCCAGCAGCCCCCAGTGGGGGGGTCAGCCCCAGCATTTT. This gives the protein CASSPQWGGQPQHF.